What follows describes a single TCR beta chain. Germline V gene data show CDR1 as SQVTM and CDR2 as ANQGSEA. The CDR3 spans 12 residues. With V trimmed by 6 bases and J by 5 bases, 5 bases remained unmatched. In terms of age and location, participants ranged from roughly 18 to 90 years and lived in under 30 US areas. Grouping used clinical history reported by participants in a survey and questionnaire. The authors' processing: Counts of nucleated cells, estimated from reference gene primer amplification, were obtained. The protocol was immunoSEQ multiplex PCR, while the TCRdb copy is restricted to in-frame clones and leaves out a portion. The V and J calls and the clone size are those of that table, but D and trimming were determined from the DNA. The data show approximately 260,000 clones, around 83% seen once. The data are from a study of blood T cell repertoires in COVID-19. Study as a whole: In each case, the material was cDNA or gDNA derived from T cells, B-cell-depleted T cells, or PBMCs.

The chain uses TRBV29-1 and TRBJ1-2; 8 nucleotides agree with TRBD1. Material: PBMCs or T cells enriched from blood (not recorded which). This TCR came from a woman aged 45 to 65 who had been exposed to COVID-19. The CDR3 DNA sequence: TGCAGCGTCGGAGACAGGGGTTATGGCTACACCTTC. As protein: CSVGDRGYGYTF.